This T cell receptor beta chain was captured in a study of CD8+ T cells in alopecia areata. Study-level points and caveats: Lesional scalp exceeded normal scalp in clonality, especially in alopecia totalis/universalis. Unlike in mice, where it was clearer, TCR sharing across patients was less clear, possibly HLA-related.

Those with alopecia areata gave lesional scalp punch biopsies and peripheral blood. Following extraction, RNA underwent reverse transcription to cDNA, which served as the sequencing template. TCRdb's copy holds only in-frame clones and misses some; the assay was immunoSEQ multiplex PCR. The sample yields 150,000 or so clones, around 47% seen once. V was pared by 0 bases and J by 4 bases, with 17 bases between. CDR1 and CDR2 from the germline V gene are SGHRS and YFSETQ. This CDR3 comprises 16 residues. This clone turned up a few times. The antigen is not known. V and J are TRBV5-1 and TRBJ2-7; no clear D gene. The sequencing sample was made of CD4+ T cells sorted from blood. This clonotype was sampled from a human donor with alopecia areata. CDR3 sequence reads: CASSLEAPNLSYEQYF. DNA for the CDR3: TGCGCCAGCAGCTTGGAGGCCCCAAACTTATCATACGAGCAGTACTTC.